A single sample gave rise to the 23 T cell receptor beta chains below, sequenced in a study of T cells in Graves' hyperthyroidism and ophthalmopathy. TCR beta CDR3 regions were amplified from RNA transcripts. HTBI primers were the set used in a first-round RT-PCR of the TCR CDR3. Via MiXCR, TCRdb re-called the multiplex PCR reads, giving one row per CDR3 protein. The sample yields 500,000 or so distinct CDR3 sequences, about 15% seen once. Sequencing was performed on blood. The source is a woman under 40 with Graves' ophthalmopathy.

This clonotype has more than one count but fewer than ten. Here the CDR3 reads CSARDFFSGGELFF. The CDR3 bases are TGCAGTGCTAGAGATTTCTTCAGCGGCGGGGAGCTGTTTTTT. The chain couples TRBV20-1 to TRBJ2-2; tentative D call: TRBD2 (5 bases). The CDR3 consists of 14 residues. In germline, CDR1 is DFQATT, CDR2 SNEGSKA (reference sequence). V was trimmed by 0 bases and J by 7 bases, leaving 12 bases between them.

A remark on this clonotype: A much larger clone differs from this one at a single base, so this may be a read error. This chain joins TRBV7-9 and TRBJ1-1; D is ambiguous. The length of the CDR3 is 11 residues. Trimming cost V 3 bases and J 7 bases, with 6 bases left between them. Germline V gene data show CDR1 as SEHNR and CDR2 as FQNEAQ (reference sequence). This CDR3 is CASSFPGEAFF. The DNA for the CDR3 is TGTGCCAGCAGCTTCCCAGGTGAAGCTTTCTTT.

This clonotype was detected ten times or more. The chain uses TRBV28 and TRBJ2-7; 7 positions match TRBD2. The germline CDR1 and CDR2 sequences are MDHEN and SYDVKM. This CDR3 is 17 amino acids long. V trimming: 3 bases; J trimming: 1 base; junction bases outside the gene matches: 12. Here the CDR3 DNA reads TGTGCCAGCAGTTTTATTATAGGGAGGGGCTTATCCTACGAGCAGTACTTC. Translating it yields CASSFIIGRGLSYEQYF.

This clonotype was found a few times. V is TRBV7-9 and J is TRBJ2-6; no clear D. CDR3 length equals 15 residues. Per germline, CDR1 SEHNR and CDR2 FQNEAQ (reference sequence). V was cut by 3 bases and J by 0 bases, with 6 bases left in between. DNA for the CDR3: TGTGCCAGCAGCTTTGACCTCTCTGGGGCCAACGTCCTGACTTTC. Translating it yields CASSFDLSGANVLTF. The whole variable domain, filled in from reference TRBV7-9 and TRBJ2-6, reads DTGVSQNPRHKITKRGQNVTFRCDPISEHNRLYWYRQTLGQGPEFLTYFQNEAQLEKSRLLSDRFSAERPKGSFSTLEIQRTEQGDSAMYLCASSFDLSGANVLTFGAGSRLTVL.

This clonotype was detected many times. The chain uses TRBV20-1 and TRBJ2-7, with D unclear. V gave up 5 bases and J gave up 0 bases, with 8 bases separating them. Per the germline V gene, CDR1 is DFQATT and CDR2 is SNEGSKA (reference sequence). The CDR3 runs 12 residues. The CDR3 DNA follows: TGCAGTGCTCGCCTCCGCTCCTACGAGCAGTACTTC. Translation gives CSARLRSYEQYF.

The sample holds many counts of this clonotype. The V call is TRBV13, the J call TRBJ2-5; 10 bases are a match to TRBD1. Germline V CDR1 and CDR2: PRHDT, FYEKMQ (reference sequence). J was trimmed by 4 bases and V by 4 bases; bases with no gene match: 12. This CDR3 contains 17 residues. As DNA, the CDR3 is TGTGCCAGCAGCTGCCTACCTGGGACAGGGGATCTAGAGACCCAGTACTTC. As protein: CASSCLPGTGDLETQYF.

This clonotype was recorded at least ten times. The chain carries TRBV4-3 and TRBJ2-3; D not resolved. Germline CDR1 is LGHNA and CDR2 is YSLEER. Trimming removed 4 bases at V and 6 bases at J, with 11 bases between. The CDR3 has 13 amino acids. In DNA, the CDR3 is TGCGCCAGCAGCCCATACGAAGGGGATACGCAGTATTTT. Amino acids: CASSPYEGDTQYF.

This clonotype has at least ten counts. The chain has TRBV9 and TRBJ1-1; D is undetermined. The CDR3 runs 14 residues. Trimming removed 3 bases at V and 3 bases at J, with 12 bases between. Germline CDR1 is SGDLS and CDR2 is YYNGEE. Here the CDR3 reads CASSEQPLDTEAFF. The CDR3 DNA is TGTGCCAGCAGCGAACAGCCCCTTGACACTGAAGCTTTCTTT.

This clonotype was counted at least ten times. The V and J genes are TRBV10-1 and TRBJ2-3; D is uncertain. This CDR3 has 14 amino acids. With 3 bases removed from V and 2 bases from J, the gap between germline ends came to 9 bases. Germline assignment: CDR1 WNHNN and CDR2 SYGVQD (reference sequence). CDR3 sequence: CASSELQITDTQYF. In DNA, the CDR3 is TGCGCCAGCAGTGAACTACAGATCACAGATACGCAGTATTTT.

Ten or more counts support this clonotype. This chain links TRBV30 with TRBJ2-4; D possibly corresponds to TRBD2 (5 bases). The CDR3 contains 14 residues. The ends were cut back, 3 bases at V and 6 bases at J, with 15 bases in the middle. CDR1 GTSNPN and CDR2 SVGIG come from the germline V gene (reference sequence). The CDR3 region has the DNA TGTGCCTGGAGGGGGAAGGAGGTGGTAAACATTCAGTACTTC. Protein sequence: CAWRGKEVVNIQYF. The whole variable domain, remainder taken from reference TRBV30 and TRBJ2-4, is SQTIHQWPATLVQPVGSPLSLECTVEGTSNPNLYWYRQAAGRGLQLLFYSVGIGQISSEVPQNLSASRPQDRQFILSSKKLLLSDSGFYLCAWRGKEVVNIQYFGAGTRLSVL.

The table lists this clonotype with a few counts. In nucleotides, the CDR3 is TGTGCCAGCAGTCCCTCGTGGGCCCCCGAGGATGGCAATCAGCCCCAGCATTTT. It is translated as CASSPSWAPEDGNQPQHF. The chain has TRBV28 and TRBJ1-5; D is unresolved. V was pared by 5 bases and J by 2 bases, with 22 bases between. Germline CDR1 reads MDHEN; CDR2 reads SYDVKM. CDR3 length equals 18 residues.

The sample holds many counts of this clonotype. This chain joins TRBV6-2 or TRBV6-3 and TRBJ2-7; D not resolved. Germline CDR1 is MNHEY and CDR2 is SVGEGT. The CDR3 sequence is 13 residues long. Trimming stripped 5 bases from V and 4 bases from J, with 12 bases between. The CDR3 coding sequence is TGTGCCAGCAGTCCCTTCGCTGAATACGAGCAGTACTTC. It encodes CASSPFAEYEQYF.

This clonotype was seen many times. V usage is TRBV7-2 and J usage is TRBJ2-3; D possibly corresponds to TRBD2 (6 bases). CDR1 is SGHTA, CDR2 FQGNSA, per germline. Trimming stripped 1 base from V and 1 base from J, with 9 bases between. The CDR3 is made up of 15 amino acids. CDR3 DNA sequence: TGTGCCAGCAGCTTAGTGGCTAGCGGCACAGATACGCAGTATTTT. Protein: CASSLVASGTDTQYF.

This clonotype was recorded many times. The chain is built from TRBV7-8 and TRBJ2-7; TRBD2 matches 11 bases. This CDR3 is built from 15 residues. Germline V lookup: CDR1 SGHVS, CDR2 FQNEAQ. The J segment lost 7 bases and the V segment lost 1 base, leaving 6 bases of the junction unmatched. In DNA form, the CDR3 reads TGTGCCAGCAGCTTAGTAGCGGGAGGGCCGCGGGAGCAGTACTTC. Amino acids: CASSLVAGGPREQYF.

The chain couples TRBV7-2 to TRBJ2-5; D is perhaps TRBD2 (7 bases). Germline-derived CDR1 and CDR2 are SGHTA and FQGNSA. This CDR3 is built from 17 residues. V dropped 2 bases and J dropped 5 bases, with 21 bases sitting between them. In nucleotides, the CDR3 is TGTGCCAGCAGCTTAAGGGGGGGCCGATCCACCGCTGAGACCCAGTACTTC. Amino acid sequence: CASSLRGGRSTAETQYF.

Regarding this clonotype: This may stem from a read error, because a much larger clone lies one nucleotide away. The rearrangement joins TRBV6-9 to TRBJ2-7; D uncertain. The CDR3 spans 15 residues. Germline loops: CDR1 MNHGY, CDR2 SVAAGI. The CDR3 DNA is TGTGCCGGCAGTTATGGCGGAAACGGCAACTACGAGCAGTACTTC. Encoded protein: CAGSYGGNGNYEQYF.

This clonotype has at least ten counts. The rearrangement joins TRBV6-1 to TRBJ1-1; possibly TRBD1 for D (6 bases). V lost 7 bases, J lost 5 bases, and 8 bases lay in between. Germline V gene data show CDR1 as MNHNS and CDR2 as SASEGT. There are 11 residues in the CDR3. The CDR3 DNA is TGTGCCAGCATAAGGGGGACTGAAGCTTTCTTT. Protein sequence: CASIRGTEAFF.

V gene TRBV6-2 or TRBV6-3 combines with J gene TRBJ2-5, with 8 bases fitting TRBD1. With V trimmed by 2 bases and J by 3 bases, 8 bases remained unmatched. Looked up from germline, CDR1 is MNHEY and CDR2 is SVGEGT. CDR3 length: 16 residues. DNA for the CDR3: TGTGCCAGCAGTTACGGGACAGGACAGGTGGAAGAGACCCAGTACTTC. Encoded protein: CASSYGTGQVEETQYF.

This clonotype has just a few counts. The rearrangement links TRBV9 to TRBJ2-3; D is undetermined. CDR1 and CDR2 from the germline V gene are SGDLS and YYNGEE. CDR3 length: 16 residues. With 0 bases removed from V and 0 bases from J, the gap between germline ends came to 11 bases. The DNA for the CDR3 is TGTGCCAGCAGCGTAGGGGCTCGGCGTAGCACAGATACGCAGTATTTT. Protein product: CASSVGARRSTDTQYF.

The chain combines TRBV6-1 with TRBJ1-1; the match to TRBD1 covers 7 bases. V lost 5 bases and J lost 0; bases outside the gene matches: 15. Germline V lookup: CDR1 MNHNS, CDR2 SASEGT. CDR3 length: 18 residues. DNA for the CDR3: TGTGCCAGCAGTTCCCCTACCGGACAGGCAAAAATGAACACTGAAGCTTTCTTT. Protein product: CASSSPTGQAKMNTEAFF.

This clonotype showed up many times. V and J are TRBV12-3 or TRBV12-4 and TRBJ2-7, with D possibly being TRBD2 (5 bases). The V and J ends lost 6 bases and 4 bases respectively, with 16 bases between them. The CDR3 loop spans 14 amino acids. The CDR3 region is CASRDPRDGYEQYF. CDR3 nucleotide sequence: TGTGCCAGCAGGGACCCGAGGGATGGATACGAGCAGTACTTC.

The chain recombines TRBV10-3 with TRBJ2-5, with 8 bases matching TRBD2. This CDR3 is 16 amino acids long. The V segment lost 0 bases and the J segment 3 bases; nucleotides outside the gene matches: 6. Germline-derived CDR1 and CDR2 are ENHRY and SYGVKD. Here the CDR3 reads CAISESSGSLEETQYF. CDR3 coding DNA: TGTGCCATCAGTGAGTCAAGCGGGAGCCTCGAAGAGACCCAGTACTTC.

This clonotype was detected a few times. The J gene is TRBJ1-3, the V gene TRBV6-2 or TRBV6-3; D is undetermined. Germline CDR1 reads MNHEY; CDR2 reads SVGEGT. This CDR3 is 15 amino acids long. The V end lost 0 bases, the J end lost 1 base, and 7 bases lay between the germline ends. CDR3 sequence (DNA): TGTGCCAGCAGTTACTCGTCGGGTTCTGGAAACACCATATATTTT. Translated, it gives CASSYSSGSGNTIYF.